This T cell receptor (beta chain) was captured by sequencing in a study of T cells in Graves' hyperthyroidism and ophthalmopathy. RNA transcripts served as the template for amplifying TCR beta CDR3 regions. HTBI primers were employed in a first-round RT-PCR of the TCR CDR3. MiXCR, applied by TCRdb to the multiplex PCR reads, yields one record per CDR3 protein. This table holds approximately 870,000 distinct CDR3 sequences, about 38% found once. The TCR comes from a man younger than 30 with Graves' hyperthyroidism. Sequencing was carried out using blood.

This CDR3 is CASTPGTSYETQYF. CDR3 nucleotides: TGTGCCAGCACCCCCGGGACGAGCTATGAGACCCAGTACTTC. This sequence joins TRBV5-4 and TRBJ2-5; D may be TRBD1 or TRBD2 (5 bases each). Germline CDR1 SGHNT, CDR2 YYREEE (reference sequence). This CDR3 has 14 residues. Trimming took off 6 bases at V and 5 bases at J, with 17 bases between the two ends.